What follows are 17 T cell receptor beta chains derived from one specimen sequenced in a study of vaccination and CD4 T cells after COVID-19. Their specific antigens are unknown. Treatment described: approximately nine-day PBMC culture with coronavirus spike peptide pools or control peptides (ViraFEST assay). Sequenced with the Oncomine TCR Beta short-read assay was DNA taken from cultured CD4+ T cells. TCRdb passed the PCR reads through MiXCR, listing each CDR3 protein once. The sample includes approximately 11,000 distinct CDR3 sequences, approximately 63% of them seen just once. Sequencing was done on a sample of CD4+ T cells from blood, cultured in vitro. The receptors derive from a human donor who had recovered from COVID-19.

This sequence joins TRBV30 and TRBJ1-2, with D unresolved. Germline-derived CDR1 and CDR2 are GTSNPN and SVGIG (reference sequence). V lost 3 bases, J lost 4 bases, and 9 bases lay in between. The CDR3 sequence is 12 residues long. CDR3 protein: CAWSQAGYGYTF. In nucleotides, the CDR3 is TGTGCCTGGAGCCAGGCTGGCTATGGCTACACCTTC.

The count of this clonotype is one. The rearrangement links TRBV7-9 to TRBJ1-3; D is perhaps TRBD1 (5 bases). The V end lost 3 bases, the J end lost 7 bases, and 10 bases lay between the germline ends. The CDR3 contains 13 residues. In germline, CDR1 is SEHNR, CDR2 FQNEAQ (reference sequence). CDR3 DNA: TGTGCCAGCAGCTTCGGGACGGGTAACACCATATATTTT. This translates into CASSFGTGNTIYF.

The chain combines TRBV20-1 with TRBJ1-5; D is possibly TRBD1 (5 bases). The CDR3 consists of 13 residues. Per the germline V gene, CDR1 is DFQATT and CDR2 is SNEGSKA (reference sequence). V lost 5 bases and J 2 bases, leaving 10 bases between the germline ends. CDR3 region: CSAGGKGNQPQHF. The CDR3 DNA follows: TGCAGTGCTGGGGGGAAGGGCAATCAGCCCCAGCATTTT.

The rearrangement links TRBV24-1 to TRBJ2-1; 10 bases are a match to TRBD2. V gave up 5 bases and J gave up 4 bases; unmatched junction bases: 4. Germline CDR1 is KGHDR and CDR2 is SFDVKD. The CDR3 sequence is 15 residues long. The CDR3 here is CATSGAGGPYNEQFF. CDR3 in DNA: TGTGCCACCAGTGGAGCGGGAGGGCCATACAATGAGCAGTTCTTC.

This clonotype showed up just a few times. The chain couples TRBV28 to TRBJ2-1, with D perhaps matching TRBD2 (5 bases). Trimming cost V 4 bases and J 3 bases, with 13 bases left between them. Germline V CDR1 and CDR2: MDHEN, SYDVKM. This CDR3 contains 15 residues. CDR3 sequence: CASSSRGLNYNEQFF. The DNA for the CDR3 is TGTGCCAGCAGTTCCAGAGGGCTAAACTACAATGAGCAGTTCTTC. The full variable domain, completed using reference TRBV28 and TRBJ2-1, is DVKVTQSSRYLVKRTGEKVFLECVQDMDHENMFWYRQDPGLGLRLIYFSYDVKMKEKGDIPEGYSVSREKKERFSLILESASTNQTSMYLCASSSRGLNYNEQFFGPGTRLTVL.

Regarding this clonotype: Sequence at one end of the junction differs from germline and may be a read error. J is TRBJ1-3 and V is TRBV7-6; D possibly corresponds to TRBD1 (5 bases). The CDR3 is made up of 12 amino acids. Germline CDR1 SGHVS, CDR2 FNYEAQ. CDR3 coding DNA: TGTGCCAGCAGCTTAAGGGGAAACGCCATATATTTT. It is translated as CASSLRGNAIYF.

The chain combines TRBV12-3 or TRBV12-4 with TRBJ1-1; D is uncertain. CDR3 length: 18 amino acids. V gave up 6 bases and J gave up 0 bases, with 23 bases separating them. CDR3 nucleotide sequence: TGTGCCAGCAGCAACTCAGAGATACGACTAACCATGAACACTGAAGCTTTCTTT. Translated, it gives CASSNSEIRLTMNTEAFF.

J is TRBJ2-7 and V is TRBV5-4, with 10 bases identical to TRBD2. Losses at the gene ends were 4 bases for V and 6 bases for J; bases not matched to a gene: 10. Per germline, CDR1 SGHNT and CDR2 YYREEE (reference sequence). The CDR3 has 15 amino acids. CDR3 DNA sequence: TGTGCCAGCAGCCAACTAGGGACTAGCGAGGCCGAGCAGTACTTC. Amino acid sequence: CASSQLGTSEAEQYF.

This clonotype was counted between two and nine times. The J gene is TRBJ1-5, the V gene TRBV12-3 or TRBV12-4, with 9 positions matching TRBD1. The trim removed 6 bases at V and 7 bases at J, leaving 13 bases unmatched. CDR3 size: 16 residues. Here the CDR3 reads CASSGYRGRSGQPQHF. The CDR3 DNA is TGTGCCAGCAGCGGATACAGGGGGCGCTCCGGACAGCCCCAGCATTTT.

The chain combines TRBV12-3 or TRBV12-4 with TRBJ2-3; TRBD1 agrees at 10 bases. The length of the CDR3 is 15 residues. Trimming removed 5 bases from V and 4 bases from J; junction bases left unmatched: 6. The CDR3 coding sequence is TGTGCCAGCAGTAGGACAGGGGGGTCATCAGATACGCAGTATTTT. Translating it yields CASSRTGGSSDTQYF.

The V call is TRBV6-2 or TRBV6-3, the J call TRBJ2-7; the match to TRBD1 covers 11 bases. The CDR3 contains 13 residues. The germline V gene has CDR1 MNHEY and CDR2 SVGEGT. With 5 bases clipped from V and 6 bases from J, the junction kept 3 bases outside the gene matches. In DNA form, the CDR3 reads TGTGCCAGCAGTCGGACAGGGGGCGGCGAGCAGTACTTC. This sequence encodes CASSRTGGGEQYF.

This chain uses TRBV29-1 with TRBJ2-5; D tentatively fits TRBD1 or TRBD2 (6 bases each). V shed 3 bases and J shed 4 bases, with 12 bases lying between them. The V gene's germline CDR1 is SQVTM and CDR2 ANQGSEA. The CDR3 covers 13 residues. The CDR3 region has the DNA TGCAGCGTTGATATAGGGGGAGGAGAGACCCAGTACTTC. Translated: CSVDIGGGETQYF.

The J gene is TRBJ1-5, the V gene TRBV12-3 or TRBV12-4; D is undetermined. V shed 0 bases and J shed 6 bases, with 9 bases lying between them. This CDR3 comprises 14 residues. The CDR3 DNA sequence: TGTGCCAGCAGTTTAGCAGGGATCGGTCAGCCCCAGCATTTT. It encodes CASSLAGIGQPQHF.

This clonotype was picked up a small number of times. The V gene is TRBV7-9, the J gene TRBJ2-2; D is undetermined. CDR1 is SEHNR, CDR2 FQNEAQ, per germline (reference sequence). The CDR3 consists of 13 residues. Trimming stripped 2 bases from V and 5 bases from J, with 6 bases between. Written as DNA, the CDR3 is TGTGCCAGCAGCTTAAGGTGGACCGGGGAGCTGTTTTTT. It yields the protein CASSLRWTGELFF.

CDR3 loop: CAWSVRETQYF. CDR3 in DNA: TGTGCCTGGAGTGTACGAGAGACCCAGTACTTC. The V and J genes are TRBV30 and TRBJ2-5; D call uncertain. V lost 0 bases to trimming and J lost 4 bases, with 3 bases between them. The CDR3 sequence is 11 residues long. The germline gives CDR1 GTSNPN, CDR2 SVGIG (reference sequence).

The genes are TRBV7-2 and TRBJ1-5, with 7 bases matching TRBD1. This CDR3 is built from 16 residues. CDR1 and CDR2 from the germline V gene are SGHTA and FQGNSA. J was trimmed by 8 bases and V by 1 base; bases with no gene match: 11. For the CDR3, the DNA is TGTGCCAGCAGCTTAGTCGGGACAGCTTTGGGGGAGCCCCAGCATTTT. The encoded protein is CASSLVGTALGEPQHF.

The CDR3 nucleotides are TGTGCCAGTAGTCCTTTCCTCACAGGGGCCCTAAGAGGCGGGGAGCTGTTTTTT. This encodes CASSPFLTGALRGGELFF. The rearrangement joins TRBV19 to TRBJ2-2, with 7 bases lining up with TRBD1. This CDR3 is 18 amino acids long. V lost 5 bases to trimming and J lost 7 bases; unmatched junction nucleotides: 19. Per germline, CDR1 LNHDA and CDR2 SQIVND (reference sequence). Based on the CDR3 plus reference TRBV19 and TRBJ2-2, the full variable domain is DGGITQSPKYLFRKEGQNVTLSCEQNLNHDAMYWYRQDPGQGLRLIYYSQIVNDFQKGDIAEGYSVSREKKESFPLTVTSAQKNPTAFYLCASSPFLTGALRGGELFFGEGSRLTVL.